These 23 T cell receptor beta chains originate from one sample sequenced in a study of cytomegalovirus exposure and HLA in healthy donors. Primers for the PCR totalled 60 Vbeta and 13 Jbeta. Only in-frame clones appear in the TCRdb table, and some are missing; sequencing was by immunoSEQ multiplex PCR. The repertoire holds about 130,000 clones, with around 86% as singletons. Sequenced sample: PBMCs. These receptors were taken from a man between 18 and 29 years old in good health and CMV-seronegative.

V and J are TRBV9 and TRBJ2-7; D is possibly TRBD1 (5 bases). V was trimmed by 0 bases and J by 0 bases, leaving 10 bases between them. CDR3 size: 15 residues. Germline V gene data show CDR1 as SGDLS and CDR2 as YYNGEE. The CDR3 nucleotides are TGTGCCAGCAGCGTAGCTACGGACAACTCCTACGAGCAGTACTTC. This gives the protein CASSVATDNSYEQYF.

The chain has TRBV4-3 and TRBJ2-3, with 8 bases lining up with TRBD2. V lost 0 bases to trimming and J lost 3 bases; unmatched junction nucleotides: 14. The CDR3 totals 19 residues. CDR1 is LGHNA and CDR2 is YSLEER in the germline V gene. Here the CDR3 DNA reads TGCGCCAGCAGCCAAGATCGGGCTAGCGGGCCGACTGGTACAGATACGCAGTATTTT. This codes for CASSQDRASGPTGTDTQYF.

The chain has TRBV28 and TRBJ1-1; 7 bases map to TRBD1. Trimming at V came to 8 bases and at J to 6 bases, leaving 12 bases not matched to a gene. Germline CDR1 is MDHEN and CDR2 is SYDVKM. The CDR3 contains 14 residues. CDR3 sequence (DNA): TGTGCCAGCTCCCTAAACAGGGGCCCGGCTGAAGCTTTCTTT. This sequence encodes CASSLNRGPAEAFF.

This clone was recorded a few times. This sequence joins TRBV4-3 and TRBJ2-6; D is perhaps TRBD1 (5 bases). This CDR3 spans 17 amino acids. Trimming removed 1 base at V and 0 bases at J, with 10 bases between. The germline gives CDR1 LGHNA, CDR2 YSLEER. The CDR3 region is CASSQGTTVSGANVLTF. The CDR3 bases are TGCGCCAGCAGCCAAGGCACGACAGTCTCTGGGGCCAACGTCCTGACTTTC.

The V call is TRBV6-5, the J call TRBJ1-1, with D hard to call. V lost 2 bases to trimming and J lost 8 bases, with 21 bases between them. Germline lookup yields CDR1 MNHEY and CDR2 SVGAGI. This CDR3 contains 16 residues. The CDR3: CASSYPTEGGPKEAFF. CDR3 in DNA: TGTGCCAGCAGTTACCCCACAGAGGGCGGCCCGAAGGAAGCTTTCTTT.

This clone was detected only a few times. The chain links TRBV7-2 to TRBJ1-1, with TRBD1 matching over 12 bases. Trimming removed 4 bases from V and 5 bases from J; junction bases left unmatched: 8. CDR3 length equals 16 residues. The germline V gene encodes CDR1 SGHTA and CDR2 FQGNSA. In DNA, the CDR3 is TGTGCCAGCAGCTATCCGGGACAGGGGGCACATACTGAAGCTTTCTTT. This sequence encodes CASSYPGQGAHTEAFF.

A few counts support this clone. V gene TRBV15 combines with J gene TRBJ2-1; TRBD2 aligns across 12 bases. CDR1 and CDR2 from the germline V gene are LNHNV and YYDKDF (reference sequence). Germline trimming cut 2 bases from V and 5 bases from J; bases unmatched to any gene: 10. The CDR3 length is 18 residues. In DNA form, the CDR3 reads TGTGCCACCAGCAGAAAACTAGCGGGGGGCGCTACGAACAATGAGCAGTTCTTC. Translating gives CATSRKLAGGATNNEQFF.

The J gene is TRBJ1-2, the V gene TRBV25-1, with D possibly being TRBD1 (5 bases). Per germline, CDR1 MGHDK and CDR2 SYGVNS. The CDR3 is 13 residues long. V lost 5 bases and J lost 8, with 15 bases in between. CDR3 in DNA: TGTGCCAGCAGTTCCCGCAGGGCGGAAGGCTACACCTTC. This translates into CASSSRRAEGYTF.

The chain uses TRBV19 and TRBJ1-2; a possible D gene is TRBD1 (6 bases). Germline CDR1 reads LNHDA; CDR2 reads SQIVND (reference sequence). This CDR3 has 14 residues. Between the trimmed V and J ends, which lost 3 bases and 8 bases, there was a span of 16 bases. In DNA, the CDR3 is TGTGCCAGTAGTATTCGGACAGCCCGGGGAGGCTACACCTTC. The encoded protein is CASSIRTARGGYTF. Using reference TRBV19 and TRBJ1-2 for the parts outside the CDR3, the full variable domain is DGGITQSPKYLFRKEGQNVTLSCEQNLNHDAMYWYRQDPGQGLRLIYYSQIVNDFQKGDIAEGYSVSREKKESFPLTVTSAQKNPTAFYLCASSIRTARGGYTFGSGTRLTVV.

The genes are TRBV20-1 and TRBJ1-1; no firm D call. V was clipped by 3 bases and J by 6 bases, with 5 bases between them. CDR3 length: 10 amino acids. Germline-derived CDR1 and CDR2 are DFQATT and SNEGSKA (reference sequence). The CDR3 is CSASHAEAFF. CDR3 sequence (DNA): TGCAGTGCTAGTCATGCTGAAGCTTTCTTT.

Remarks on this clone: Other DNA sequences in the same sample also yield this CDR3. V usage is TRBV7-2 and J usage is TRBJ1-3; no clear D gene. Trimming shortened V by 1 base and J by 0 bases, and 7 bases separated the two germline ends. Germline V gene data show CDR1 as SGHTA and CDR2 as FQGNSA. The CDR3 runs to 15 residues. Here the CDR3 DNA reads TGTGCCAGCAGCTTAGGGCGGTCCTCTGGAAACACCATATATTTT. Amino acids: CASSLGRSSGNTIYF.

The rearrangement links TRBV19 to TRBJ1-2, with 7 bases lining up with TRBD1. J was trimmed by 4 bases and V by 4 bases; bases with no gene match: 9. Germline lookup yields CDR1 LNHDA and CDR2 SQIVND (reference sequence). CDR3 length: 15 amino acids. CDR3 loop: CASSRSGTAVYGYTF. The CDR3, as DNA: TGTGCCAGTAGTAGATCCGGGACAGCGGTCTATGGCTACACCTTC.

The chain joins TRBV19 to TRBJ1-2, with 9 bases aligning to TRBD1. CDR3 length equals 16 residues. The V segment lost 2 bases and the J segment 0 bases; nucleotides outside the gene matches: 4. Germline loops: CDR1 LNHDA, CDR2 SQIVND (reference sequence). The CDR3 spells CASSIPGQGANYGYTF. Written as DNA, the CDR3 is TGTGCCAGTAGTATACCGGGACAGGGAGCTAACTATGGCTACACCTTC.

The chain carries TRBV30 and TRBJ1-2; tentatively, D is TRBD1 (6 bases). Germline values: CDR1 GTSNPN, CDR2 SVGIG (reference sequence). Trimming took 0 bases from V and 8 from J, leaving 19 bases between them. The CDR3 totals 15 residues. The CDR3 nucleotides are TGTGCCTGGAGTGTACAAGGCAGGGGTATTCGCGGCTACACCTTC. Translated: CAWSVQGRGIRGYTF. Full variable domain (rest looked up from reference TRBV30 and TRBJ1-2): SQTIHQWPATLVQPVGSPLSLECTVEGTSNPNLYWYRQAAGRGLQLLFYSVGIGQISSEVPQNLSASRPQDRQFILSSKKLLLSDSGFYLCAWSVQGRGIRGYTFGSGTRLTVV.

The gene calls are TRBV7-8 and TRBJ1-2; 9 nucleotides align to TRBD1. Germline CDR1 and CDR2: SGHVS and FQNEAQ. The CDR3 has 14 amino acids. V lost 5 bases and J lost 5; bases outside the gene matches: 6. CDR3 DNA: TGTGCCAGCAGCGCACGGGACAGGGATTATGGCTACACCTTC. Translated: CASSARDRDYGYTF.

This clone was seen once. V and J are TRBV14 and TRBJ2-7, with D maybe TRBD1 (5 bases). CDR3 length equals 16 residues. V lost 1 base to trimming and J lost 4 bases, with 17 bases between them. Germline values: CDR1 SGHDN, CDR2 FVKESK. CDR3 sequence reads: CASSQVLGQGEYEQYF. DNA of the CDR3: TGTGCCAGCAGCCAAGTTCTGGGGCAGGGCGAGTACGAGCAGTACTTC. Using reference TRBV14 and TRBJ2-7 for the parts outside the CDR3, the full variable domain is EAGVTQFPSHSVIEKGQTVTLRCDPISGHDNLYWYRRVMGKEIKFLLHFVKESKQDESGMPNNRFLAERTGGTYSTLKVQPAELEDSGVYFCASSQVLGQGEYEQYFGPGTRLTVT.

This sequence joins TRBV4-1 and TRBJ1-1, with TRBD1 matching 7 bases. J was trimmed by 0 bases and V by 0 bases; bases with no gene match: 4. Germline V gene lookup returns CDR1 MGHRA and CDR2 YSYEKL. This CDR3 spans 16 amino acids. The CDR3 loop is CASSQEWGQMNTEAFF. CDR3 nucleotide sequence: TGCGCCAGCAGCCAAGAATGGGGACAGATGAACACTGAAGCTTTCTTT.

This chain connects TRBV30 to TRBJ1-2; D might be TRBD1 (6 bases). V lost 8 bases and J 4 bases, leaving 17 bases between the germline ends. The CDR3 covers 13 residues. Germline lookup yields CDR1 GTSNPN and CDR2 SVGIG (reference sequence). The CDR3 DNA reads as TGTGCCCGGACAGCGCCTGGGTTCTATGGCTACACCTTC. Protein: CARTAPGFYGYTF.

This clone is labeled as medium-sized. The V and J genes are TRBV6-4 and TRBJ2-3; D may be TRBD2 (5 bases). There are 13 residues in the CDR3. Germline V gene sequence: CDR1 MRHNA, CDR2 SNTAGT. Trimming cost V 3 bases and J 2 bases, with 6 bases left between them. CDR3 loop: CASSERATDTQYF. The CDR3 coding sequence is TGTGCCAGCAGTGAGAGGGCCACAGATACGCAGTATTTT.

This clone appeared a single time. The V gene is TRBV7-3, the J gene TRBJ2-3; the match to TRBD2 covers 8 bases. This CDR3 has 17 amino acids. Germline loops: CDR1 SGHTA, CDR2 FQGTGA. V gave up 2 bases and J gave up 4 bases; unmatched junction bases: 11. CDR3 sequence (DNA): TGTGCCAGCAGCTTACTTCCCGGGGGGGCCGTCCCAGATACGCAGTATTTT. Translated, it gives CASSLLPGGAVPDTQYF.

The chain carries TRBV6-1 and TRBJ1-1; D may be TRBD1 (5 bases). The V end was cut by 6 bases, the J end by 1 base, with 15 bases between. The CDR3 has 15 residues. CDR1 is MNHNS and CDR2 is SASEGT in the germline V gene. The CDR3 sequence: CASRSRGRENTEAFF. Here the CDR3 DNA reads TGTGCCAGCAGGTCCCGGGGGAGGGAGAACACTGAAGCTTTCTTT.

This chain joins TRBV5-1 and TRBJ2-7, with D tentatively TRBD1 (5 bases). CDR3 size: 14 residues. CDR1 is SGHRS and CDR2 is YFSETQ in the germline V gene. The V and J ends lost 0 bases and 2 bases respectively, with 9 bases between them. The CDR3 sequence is CASSLEGLTYEQYF. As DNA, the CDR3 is TGCGCCAGCAGCTTGGAGGGGCTCACCTACGAGCAGTACTTC.

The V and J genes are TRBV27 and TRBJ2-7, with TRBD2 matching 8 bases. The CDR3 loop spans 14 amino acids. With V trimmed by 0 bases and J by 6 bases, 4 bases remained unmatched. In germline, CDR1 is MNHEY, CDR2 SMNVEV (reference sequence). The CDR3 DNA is TGTGCCAGCAGTTTATCATCGGGGGGGGTCGAGCAGTACTTC. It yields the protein CASSLSSGGVEQYF.